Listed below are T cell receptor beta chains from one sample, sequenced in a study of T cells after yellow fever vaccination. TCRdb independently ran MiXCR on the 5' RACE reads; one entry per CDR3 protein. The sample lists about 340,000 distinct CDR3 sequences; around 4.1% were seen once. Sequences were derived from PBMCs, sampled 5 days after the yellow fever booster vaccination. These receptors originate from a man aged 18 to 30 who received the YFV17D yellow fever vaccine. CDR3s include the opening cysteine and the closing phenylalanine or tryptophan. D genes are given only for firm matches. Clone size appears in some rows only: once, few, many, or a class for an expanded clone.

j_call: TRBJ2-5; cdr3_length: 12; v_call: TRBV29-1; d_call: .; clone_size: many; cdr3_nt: TGCAGCGTTTTCGGGGTTCAGGAGACCCAGTACTTC; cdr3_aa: CSVFGVQETQYF
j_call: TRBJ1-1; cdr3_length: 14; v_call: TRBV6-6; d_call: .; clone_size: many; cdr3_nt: TGTGCCAGCAGTTACTTGGGGGGGACCACTGAAGCTTTCTTT; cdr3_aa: CASSYLGGTTEAFF
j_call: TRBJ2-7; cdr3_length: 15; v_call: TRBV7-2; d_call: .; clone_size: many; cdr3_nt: TGTGCCAGCAGCCAGGAGGCGGCAGGGCGGGACGAGCAGTACTTC; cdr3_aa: CASSQEAAGRDEQYF
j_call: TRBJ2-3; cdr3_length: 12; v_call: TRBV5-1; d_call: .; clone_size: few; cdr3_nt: TGCGCCAGCAGCCCCTCCTCAGATACGCAGTATTTT; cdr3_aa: CASSPSSDTQYF
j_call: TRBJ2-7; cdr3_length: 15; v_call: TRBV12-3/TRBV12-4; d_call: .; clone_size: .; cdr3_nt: TGTGCCAGCAGATTAGGGGAGGCAGGGGCCTACGAGCAGTACTTC; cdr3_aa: CASRLGEAGAYEQYF
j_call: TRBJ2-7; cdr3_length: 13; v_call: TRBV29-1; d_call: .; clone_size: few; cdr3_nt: TGCAGCGCTCACTCTCCACAGGTAGACGAGCAGTACTTC; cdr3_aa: CSAHSPQVDEQYF
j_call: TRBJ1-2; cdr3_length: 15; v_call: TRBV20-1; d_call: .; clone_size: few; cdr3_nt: TGCAGTGCTAGAGATCGGGCAGGGCGGATTGATGGCTACACCTTC; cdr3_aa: CSARDRAGRIDGYTF
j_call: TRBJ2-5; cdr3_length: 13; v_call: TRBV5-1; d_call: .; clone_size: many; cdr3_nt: TGCGCCAGCAGGTCCCGGACGGGAGAGACCCAGTACTTC; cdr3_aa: CASRSRTGETQYF
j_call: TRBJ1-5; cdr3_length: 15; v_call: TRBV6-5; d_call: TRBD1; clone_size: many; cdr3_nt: TGTGCCAGCAGTTACCCGGGACAGTTAAATCAGCCCCAGCATTTT; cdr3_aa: CASSYPGQLNQPQHF
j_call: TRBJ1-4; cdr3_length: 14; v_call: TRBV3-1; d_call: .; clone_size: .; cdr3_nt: TGTGCCAGCAGCCTGGGCAGCGGGGGTGAAAAACTGTTTTTT; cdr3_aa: CASSLGSGGEKLFF
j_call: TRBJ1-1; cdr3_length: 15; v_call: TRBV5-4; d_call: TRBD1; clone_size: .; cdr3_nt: TGTGCCAGCAGCTTGACAGGGGTGCTGGGCACTGAAGCTTTCTTT; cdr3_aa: CASSLTGVLGTEAFF
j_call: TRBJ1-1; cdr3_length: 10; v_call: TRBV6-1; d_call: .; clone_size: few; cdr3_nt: TGTGCCATCCTGGGGGCAGAAGCTTTCTTT; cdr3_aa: CAILGAEAFF
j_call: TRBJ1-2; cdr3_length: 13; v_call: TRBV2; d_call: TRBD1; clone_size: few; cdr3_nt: TGTGCCAGCAGAGATCTGACAGGGCATGGCTACACCTTC; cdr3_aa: CASRDLTGHGYTF
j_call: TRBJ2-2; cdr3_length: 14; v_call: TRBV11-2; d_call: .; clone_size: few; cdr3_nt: TGTGCCAGCAGGTCCCCGGGGAACACCGGGGAGCTGTTTTTT; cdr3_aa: CASRSPGNTGELFF
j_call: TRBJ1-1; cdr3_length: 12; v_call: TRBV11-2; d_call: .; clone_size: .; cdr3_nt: TGTGCCAGCAGCCCGCGGACTGAAGAAGCTTTCTTT; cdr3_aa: CASSPRTEEAFF
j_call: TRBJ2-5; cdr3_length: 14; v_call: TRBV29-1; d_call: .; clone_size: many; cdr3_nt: TGCAGCGTCACCGTGGGCCTAGGGCAAGAGACCCAGTACTTC; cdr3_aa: CSVTVGLGQETQYF
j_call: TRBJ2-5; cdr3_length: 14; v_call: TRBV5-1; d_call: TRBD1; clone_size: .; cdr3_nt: TGCGCCAGCACGGACAGGGGGAGCCAAGAGACCCAGTACTTC; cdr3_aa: CASTDRGSQETQYF
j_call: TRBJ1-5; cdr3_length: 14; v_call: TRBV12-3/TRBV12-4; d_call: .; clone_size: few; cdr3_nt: TGTGCCAGCGGAGTCGGCGCCAGCAATCAGCCCCAGCATTTT; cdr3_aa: CASGVGASNQPQHF
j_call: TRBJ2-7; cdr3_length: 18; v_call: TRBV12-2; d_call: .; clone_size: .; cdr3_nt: TGTGCAAGTCGCTTACTCGAGTCCGTAGAGGACAGGGGGTACGAGCAGTACTTC; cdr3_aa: CASRLLESVEDRGYEQYF
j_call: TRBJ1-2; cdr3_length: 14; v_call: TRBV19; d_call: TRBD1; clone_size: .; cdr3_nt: TGTGCCAGTAGTAGCCGGACAGGTGGCTATGGCTACACCTTC; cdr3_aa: CASSSRTGGYGYTF
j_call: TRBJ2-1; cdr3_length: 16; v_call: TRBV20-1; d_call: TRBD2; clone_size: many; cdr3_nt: TGCAGTGCTACTCGACTAGCGGGGGGGTCTTACAATGAGCAGTTCTTC; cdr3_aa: CSATRLAGGSYNEQFF
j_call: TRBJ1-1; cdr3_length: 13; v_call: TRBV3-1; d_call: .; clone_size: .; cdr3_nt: TGTGCCAGCAGCCACTATGGACCGGGTGAAGCTTTCTTT; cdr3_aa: CASSHYGPGEAFF
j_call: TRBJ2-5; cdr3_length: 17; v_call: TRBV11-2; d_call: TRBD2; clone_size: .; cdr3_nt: TGTGCCAGCAGCTTAGCCCTACTAGCGGGGGGTTTAGAGACCCAGTACTTC; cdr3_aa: CASSLALLAGGLETQYF
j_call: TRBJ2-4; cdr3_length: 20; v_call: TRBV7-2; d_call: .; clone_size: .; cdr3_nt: TGTGCCAGCAGCTTAATGAGGCCATCTCTATCCCATTTAGCCAAAAACATTCAGTACTTC; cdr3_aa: CASSLMRPSLSHLAKNIQYF
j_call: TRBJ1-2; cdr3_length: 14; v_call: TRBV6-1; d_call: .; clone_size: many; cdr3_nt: TGTGCCAGCAGCCCCAGACAGATCGACTATGGCTACACCTTC; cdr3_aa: CASSPRQIDYGYTF
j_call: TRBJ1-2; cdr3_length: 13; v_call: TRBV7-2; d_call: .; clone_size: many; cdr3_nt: TGTGCCAGCAGCTCGACAGCCGGAGGAGGCTACACCTTC; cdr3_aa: CASSSTAGGGYTF
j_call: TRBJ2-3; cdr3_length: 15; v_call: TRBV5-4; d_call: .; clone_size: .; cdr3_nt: TGTGCCAGCAGCTCCCCAGGGGGGGCAAGAGATACGCAGTATTTT; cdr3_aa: CASSSPGGARDTQYF
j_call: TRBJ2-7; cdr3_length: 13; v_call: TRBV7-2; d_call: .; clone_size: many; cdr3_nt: TGTGCCAGCAGCTTAGCTCGGGCCTACGAGCAGTACTTC; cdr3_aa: CASSLARAYEQYF
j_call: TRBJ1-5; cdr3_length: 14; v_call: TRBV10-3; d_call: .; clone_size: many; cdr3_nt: TGTGCCATCAGGGCCGGGACAAGCAATCAGCCCCAGCATTTT; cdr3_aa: CAIRAGTSNQPQHF
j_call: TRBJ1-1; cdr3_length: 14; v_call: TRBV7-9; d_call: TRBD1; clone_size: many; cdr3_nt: TGTGCCAGCGTCAAAGACAGGGGGCGAGCTGAAGCTTTCTTT; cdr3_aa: CASVKDRGRAEAFF
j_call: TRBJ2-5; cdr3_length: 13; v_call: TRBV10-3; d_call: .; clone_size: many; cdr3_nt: TGTGCCATCAGTGTAGCAGTCCAAGAGACCCAGTACTTC; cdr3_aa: CAISVAVQETQYF
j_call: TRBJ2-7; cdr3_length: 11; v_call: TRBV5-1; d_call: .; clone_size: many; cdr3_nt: TGCGCCAGCAGCCAAACCTACGAGCAGTACTTC; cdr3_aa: CASSQTYEQYF